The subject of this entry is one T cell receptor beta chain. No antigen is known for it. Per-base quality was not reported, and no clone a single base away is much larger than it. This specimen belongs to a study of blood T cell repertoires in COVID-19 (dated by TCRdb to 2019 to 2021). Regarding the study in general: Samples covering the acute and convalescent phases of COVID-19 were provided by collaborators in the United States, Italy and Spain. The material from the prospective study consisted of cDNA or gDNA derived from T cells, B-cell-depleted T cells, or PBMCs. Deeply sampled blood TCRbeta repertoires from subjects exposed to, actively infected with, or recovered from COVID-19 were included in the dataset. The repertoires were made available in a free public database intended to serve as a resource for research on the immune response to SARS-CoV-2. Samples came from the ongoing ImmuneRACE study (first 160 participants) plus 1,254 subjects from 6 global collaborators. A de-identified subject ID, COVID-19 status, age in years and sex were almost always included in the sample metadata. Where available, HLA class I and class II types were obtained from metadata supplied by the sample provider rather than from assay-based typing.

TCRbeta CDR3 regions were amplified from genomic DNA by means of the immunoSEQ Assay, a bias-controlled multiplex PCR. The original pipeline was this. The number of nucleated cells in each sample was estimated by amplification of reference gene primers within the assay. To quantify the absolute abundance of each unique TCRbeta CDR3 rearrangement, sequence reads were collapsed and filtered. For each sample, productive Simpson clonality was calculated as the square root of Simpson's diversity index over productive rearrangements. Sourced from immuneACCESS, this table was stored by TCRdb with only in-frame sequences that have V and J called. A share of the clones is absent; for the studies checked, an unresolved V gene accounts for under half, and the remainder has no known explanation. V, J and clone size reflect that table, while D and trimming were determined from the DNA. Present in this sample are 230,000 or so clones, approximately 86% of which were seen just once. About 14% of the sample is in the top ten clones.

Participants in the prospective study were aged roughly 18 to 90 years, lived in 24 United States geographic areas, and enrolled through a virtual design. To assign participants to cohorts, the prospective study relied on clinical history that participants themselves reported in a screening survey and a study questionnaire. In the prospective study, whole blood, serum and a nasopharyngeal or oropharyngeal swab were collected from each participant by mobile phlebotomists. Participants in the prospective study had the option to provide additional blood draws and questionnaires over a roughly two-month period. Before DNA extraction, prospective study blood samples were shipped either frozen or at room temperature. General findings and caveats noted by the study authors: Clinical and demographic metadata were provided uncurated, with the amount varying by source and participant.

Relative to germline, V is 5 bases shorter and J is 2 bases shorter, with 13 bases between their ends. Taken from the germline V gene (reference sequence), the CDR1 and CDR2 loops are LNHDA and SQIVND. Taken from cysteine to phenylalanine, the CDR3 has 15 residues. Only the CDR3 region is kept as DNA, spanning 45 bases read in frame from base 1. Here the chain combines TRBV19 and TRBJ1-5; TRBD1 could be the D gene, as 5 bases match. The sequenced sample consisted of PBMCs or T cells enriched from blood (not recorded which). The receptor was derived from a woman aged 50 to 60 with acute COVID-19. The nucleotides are TGTGCCAGTAGTCAGGGCACTTTCGGCAATCAGCCCCAGCATTTT. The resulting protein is CASSQGTFGNQPQHF.